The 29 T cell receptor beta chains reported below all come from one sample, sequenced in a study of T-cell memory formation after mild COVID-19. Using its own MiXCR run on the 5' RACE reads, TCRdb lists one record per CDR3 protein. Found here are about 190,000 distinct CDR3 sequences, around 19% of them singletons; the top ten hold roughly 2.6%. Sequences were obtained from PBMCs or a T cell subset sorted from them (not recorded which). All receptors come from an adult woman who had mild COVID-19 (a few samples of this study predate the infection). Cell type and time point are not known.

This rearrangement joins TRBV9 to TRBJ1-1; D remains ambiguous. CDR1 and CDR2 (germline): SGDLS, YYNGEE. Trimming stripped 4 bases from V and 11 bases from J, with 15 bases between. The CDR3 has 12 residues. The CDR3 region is CASSPNGVKAFF. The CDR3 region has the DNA TGTGCCAGCAGCCCTAACGGGGTCAAGGCTTTCTTT.

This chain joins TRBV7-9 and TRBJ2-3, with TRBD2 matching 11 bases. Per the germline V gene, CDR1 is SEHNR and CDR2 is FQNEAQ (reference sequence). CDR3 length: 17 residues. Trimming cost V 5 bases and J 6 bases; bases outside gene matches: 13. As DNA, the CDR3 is TGTGCCAGCAGCCACGGGACTAGCGGTTCCAGGGTGGATACGCAGTATTTT. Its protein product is CASSHGTSGSRVDTQYF.

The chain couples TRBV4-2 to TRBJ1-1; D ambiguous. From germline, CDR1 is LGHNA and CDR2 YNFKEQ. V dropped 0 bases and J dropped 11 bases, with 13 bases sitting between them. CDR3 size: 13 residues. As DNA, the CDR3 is TGTGCCAGCAGCCAAGATGGGGTCCTTGGGGCTTTCTTT. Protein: CASSQDGVLGAFF.

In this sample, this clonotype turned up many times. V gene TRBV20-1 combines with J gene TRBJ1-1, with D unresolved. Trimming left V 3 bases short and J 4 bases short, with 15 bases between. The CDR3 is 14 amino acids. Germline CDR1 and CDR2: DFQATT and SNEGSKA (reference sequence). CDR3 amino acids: CSARHGLWGTEAFF. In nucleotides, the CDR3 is TGCAGTGCTAGGCATGGGCTGTGGGGCACTGAAGCTTTCTTT.

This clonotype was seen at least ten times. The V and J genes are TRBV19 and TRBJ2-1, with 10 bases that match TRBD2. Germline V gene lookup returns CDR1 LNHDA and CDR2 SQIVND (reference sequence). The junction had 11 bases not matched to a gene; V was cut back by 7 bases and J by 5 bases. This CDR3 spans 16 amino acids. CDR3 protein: CASNRVSSGRNNEQFF. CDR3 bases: TGTGCCAGTAATAGGGTCTCTAGCGGGAGAAACAATGAGCAGTTCTTC. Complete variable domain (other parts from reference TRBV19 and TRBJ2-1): DGGITQSPKYLFRKEGQNVTLSCEQNLNHDAMYWYRQDPGQGLRLIYYSQIVNDFQKGDIAEGYSVSREKKESFPLTVTSAQKNPTAFYLCASNRVSSGRNNEQFFGPGTRLTVL.

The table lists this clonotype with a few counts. CDR3 coding DNA: TGTGCCAGCAGTTTCGGACAAGATAATTCACCCCTCCACTTT. It translates to CASSFGQDNSPLHF. The chain carries TRBV12-3 or TRBV12-4 and TRBJ1-6, with D tentatively TRBD1 (5 bases). The CDR3 contains 14 residues. V was clipped by 3 bases and J by 5 bases, with 8 bases between them.

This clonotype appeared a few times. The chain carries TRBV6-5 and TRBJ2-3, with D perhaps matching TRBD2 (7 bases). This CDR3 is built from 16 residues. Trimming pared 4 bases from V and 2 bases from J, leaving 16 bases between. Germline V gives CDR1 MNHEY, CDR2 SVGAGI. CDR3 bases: TGTGCCAGCAGTTCCCCCCGGGGGGCAAACACAGATACGCAGTATTTT. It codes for CASSSPRGANTDTQYF.

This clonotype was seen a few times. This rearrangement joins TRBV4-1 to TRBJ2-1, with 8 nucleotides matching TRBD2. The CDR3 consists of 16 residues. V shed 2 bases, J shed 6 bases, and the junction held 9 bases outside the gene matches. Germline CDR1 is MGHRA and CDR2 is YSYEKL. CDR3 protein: CASSQKAGLEGNEQFF. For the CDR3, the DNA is TGCGCCAGCAGCCAAAAGGCGGGACTAGAGGGCAATGAGCAGTTCTTC.

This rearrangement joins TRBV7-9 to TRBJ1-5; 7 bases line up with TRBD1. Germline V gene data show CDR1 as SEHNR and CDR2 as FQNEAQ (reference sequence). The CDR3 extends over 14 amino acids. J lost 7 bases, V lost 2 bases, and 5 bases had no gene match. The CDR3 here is CASSLRDSGQPQHF. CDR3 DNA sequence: TGTGCCAGCAGCTTACGGGACAGTGGCCAGCCCCAGCATTTT.

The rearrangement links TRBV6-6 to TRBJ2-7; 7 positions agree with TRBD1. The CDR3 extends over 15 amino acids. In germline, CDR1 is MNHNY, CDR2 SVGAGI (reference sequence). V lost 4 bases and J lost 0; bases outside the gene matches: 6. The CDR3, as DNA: TGTGCCAGCAGTTTGTTGGGACAGCCCTCCTACGAGCAGTACTTC. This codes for CASSLLGQPSYEQYF.

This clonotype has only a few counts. CDR3 in amino acids: CASKRGGNTEAFF. The CDR3 DNA sequence: TGTGCCAGCAAGAGGGGGGGGAACACTGAAGCTTTCTTT. The gene calls are TRBV6-1 and TRBJ1-1, with D tentatively TRBD1 (6 bases). Germline values: CDR1 MNHNS, CDR2 SASEGT. The germline V and J ends were trimmed by 7 bases and 1 base, with 10 bases remaining between them. The CDR3 has 13 residues.

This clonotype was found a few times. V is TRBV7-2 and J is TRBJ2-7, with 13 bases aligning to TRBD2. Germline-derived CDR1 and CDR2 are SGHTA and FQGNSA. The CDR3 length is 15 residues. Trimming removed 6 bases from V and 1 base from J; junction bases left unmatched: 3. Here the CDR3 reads CASREGLAGSYEQYF. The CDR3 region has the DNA TGTGCCAGCAGAGAGGGACTAGCGGGATCCTACGAGCAGTACTTC. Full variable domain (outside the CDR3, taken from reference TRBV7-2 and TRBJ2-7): GAGVSQSPSNKVTEKGKDVELRCDPISGHTALYWYRQSLGQGLEFLIYFQGNSAPDKSGLPSDRFSAERTGGSVSTLTIQRTQQEDSAVYLCASREGLAGSYEQYFGPGTRLTVT.

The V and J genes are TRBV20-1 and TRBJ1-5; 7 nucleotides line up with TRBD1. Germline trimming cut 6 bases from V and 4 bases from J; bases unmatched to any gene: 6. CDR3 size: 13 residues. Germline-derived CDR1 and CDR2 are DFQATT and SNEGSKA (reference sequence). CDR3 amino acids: CSARTGLNQPQHF. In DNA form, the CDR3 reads TGCAGTGCAAGGACAGGCCTAAATCAGCCCCAGCATTTT.

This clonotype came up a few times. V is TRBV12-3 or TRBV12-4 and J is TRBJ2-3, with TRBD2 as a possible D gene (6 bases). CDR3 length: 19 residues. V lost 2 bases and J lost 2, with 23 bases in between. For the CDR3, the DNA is TGTGCCAGCAGTTTATCAATCTATTCGGGAGTCACGCCCACAGATACGCAGTATTTT. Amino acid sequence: CASSLSIYSGVTPTDTQYF.

CDR3: CASSQLTSEGRNEQFF. The CDR3 region has the DNA TGCGCCAGCAGCCAACTCACTAGCGAGGGAAGAAATGAGCAGTTCTTC. The chain links TRBV4-3 to TRBJ2-1; TRBD2 agrees at 7 bases. CDR1 and CDR2 (germline): LGHNA, YSLEER. The CDR3 spans 16 residues. J gave up 7 bases and V 2 bases, and 11 bases lay outside the gene matches.

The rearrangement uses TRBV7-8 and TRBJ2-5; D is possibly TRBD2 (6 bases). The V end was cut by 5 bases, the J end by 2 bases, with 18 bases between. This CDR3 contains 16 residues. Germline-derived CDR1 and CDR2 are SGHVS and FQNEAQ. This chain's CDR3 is CASSPGTGGRQETQYF. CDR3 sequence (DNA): TGTGCCAGCAGCCCCGGTACCGGGGGTCGGCAAGAGACCCAGTACTTC.

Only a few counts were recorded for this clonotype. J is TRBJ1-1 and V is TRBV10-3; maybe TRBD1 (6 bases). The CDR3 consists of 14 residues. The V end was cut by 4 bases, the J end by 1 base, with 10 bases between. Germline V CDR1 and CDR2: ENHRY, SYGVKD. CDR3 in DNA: TGTGCCATCAGTGGGACAGCCTCGAACACTGAAGCTTTCTTT. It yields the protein CAISGTASNTEAFF.

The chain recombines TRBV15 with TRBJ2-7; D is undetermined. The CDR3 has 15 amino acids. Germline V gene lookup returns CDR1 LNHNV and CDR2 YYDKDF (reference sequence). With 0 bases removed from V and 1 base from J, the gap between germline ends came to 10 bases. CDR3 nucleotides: TGTGCCACCAGCAGAGATCACGACGGTTCCTACGAGCAGTACTTC. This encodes CATSRDHDGSYEQYF.

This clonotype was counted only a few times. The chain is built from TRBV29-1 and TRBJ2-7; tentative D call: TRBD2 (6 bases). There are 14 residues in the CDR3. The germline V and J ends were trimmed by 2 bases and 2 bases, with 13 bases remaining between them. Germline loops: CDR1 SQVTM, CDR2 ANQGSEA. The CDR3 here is CSVELRESTYEQYF. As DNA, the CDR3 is TGCAGCGTTGAACTACGGGAGTCGACCTACGAGCAGTACTTC.

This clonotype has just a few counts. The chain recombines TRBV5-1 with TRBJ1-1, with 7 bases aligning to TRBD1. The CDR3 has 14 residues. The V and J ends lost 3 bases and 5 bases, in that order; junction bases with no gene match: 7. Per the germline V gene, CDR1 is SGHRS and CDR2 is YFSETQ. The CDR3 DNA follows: TGCGCCAGCAGCTCGGGGGGGACAGCTACTGAAGCTTTCTTT. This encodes CASSSGGTATEAFF.

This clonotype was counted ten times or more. The CDR3 protein is CASSWPTSGMKWGLTQYF. In nucleotides, the CDR3 is TGTGCCAGCAGTTGGCCGACGAGCGGCATGAAGTGGGGCCTTACGCAGTATTTT. The chain couples TRBV7-2 to TRBJ2-3; perhaps D is TRBD1 or TRBD2 (5 bases each). CDR3 length: 18 amino acids. The ends were cut back, 6 bases at V and 8 bases at J, with 30 bases in the middle. Per the germline V gene, CDR1 is SGHTA and CDR2 is FQGNSA.

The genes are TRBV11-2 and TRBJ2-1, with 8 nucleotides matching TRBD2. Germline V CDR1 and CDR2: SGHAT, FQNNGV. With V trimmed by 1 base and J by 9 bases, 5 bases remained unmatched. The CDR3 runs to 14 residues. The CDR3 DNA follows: TGTGCCAGCAGCTTAGCGGGGGGGGCCGGTGAGCAGTTCTTC. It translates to CASSLAGGAGEQFF.

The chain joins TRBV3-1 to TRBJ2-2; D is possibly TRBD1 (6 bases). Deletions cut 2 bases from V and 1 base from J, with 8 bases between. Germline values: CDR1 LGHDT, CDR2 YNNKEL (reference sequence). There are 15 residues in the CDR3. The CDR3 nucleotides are TGTGCCAGCAGCCAACCGACAGGGAACACCGGGGAGCTGTTTTTT. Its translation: CASSQPTGNTGELFF.

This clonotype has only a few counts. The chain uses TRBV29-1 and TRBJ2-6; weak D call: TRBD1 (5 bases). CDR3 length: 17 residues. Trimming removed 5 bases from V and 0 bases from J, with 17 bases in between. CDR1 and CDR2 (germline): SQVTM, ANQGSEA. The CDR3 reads CSVKGLRPPSGANVLTF. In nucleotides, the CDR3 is TGCAGCGTTAAGGGGCTAAGACCCCCCTCTGGGGCCAACGTCCTGACTTTC.

CDR3 DNA: TGTGCCAGCAGTGGGGTGTCAGGCCAAGAGACCCAGTACTTC. This codes for CASSGVSGQETQYF. The chain uses TRBV6-5 and TRBJ2-5; D unresolved. The CDR3 spans 14 residues. V was cut by 5 bases and J by 1 base, with 11 bases left in between. Looked up from germline, CDR1 is MNHEY and CDR2 is SVGAGI.

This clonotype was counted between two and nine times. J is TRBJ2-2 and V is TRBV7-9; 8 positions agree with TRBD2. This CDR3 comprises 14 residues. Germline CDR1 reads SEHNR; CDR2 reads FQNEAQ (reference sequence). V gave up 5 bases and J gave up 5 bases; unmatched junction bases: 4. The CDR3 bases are TGTGCCAGCAGCATTAGCGGGACGACCGGGGAGCTGTTTTTT. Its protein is CASSISGTTGELFF.

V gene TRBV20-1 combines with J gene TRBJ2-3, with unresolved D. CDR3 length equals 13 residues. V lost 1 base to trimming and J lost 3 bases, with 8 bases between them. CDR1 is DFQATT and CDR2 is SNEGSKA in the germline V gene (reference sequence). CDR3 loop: CSARGAATDTQYF. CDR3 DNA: TGCAGTGCTAGAGGGGCCGCGACAGATACGCAGTATTTT.

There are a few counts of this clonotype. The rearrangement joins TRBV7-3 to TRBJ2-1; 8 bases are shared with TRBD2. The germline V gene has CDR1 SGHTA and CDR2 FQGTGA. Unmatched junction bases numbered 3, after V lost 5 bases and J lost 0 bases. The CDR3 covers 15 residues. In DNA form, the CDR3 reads TGTGCCAGCAGCCGGGAGGGGCTCTCCTACAATGAGCAGTTCTTC. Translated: CASSREGLSYNEQFF.

The CDR3 DNA reads TGTGCCAGCAGCTCTGGACTTTACACAGATACGCAGTATTTT. Protein sequence: CASSSGLYTDTQYF. The gene calls are TRBV7-2 and TRBJ2-3, with D possibly matching TRBD2 (5 bases). The CDR3 has 14 amino acids. Trimming stripped 4 bases from V and 2 bases from J, with 10 bases between. CDR1 is SGHTA, CDR2 FQGNSA, per germline. Using reference TRBV7-2 and TRBJ2-3 for the parts outside the CDR3, the full variable domain is GAGVSQSPSNKVTEKGKDVELRCDPISGHTALYWYRQSLGQGLEFLIYFQGNSAPDKSGLPSDRFSAERTGGSVSTLTIQRTQQEDSAVYLCASSSGLYTDTQYFGPGTRLTVL.